The 6 T cell receptor beta chains given below trace back to one sample, sequenced in a study of PD-L1 blockade in urothelial cancer. Clones were sequenced by immunoSEQ multiplex PCR, and TCRdb holds only the in-frame ones, with some missing. The sample lists tens of thousands of clones, almost 90% seen once, with more than 3% in the top ten. The sample consisted of PBMCs, taken around atezolizumab (anti-PD-L1) treatment. Receptors originate from a man aged 50-60 years with urothelial cancer.

This rearrangement joins TRBV7-6 to TRBJ2-7; TRBD2 matches 7 bases. Germline V gives CDR1 SGHVS, CDR2 FNYEAQ. CDR3 size: 17 residues. Unmatched junction bases numbered 15, after V lost 5 bases and J lost 2 bases. This CDR3 is CASSPGGSSWGTYEQYF. The CDR3 DNA reads TGTGCCAGCAGCCCGGGGGGTTCCAGTTGGGGTACCTACGAGCAGTACTTC.

V is TRBV19 and J is TRBJ2-3, with 8 bases fitting TRBD1. The V gene's germline CDR1 is LNHDA and CDR2 SQIVND (reference sequence). The CDR3 has 14 residues. V shed 10 bases, J shed 4 bases, and the junction held 10 bases outside the gene matches. CDR3 in amino acids: CATQPAGGPDTQYF. CDR3 DNA sequence: TGTGCCACCCAGCCGGCAGGGGGCCCAGATACGCAGTATTTT.

The chain links TRBV6-6 to TRBJ2-3; 8 bases fit TRBD2. Germline V gene lookup returns CDR1 MNHNY and CDR2 SVGAGI (reference sequence). The CDR3 consists of 16 residues. The J segment lost 0 bases and the V segment lost 7 bases, leaving 9 bases of the junction unmatched. The CDR3 region is CASKELAGPSTDTQYF. The DNA of the CDR3 is TGTGCCAGCAAGGAATTAGCGGGGCCTAGCACAGATACGCAGTATTTT.

The chain is built from TRBV11-2 and TRBJ2-7; 8 nucleotides align to TRBD2. Trimming removed 5 bases from V and 4 bases from J; junction bases left unmatched: 10. Per germline, CDR1 SGHAT and CDR2 FQNNGV. This CDR3 contains 15 residues. Here the CDR3 DNA reads TGTGCCAGCAGCCCCATAAACGGGGGGGGTTACGAGCAGTACTTC. Translating it yields CASSPINGGGYEQYF.

V is TRBV15 and J is TRBJ1-2, with D possibly TRBD1 on 5 matching bases. Germline CDR1 is LNHNV and CDR2 is YYDKDF (reference sequence). The CDR3 sequence is 12 residues long. The V and J ends lost 0 bases and 7 bases respectively, with 6 bases between them. CDR3 loop: CATSRDRGGYTF. CDR3 sequence (DNA): TGTGCCACCAGCAGAGATAGGGGTGGCTACACCTTC.

This clone has only a few counts. This rearrangement joins TRBV11-2 to TRBJ1-5, with TRBD1 matching 8 bases. V gave up 5 bases and J gave up 6 bases; unmatched junction bases: 6. This CDR3 comprises 14 residues. CDR1 SGHAT and CDR2 FQNNGV come from the germline V gene. CDR3 loop: CASSPTGGSQPQHF. DNA of the CDR3: TGTGCCAGCAGCCCAACAGGGGGGAGTCAGCCCCAGCATTTT.